This T cell receptor (beta chain) was found in a study of untreated major depressive disorder (dated by TCRdb to 2016 to 2019). A note on the overall study: This cross-sectional case-control study compared T cell phenotype and TCR repertoire between antidepressant-free major depressive disorder patients and individually matched non-depressed controls. The sequencing was a follow-up to the differences in Vbeta 5.1, Vbeta 11 and Vbeta 22 usage that flow cytometry had picked up across the whole cohort.

The CDR3 runs 14 residues from the cysteine to the phenylalanine. Kept here is only the CDR3 DNA, which spans 42 bases and is read in frame from base 1. V is reduced by 0 bases and J by 9 bases, leaving a spacing of 12 bases between them. CDR1 and CDR2 were assigned from the germline V gene (reference sequence) as LNHNV and YYDKDF. The Qiagen DNeasy Blood and Tissue Kit was used to extract total genomic DNA from the purified CD4+ T cells. Using immunoSEQ immunosequencing protocols, the TCRbeta CDR3 region, as defined by IMGT, was amplified and sequenced. The published analysis was carried out like this. Preprocessing of raw sequence data for PCR and sequencing error correction was performed by the immunoSEQ service. The sequence data were loaded into the immunoSEQ Analyzer and then analyzed further using VDJtools v1.0.7. The paired Wilcoxon signed-rank test was applied to assess differences between patients and controls. TCRdb provides this immuneACCESS table in a form limited to in-frame rearrangements. Some clones are lacking; in checked studies, under half of them reflect an unresolved V gene, and why the rest are absent is not known. Clone size and V and J calls were adopted from that table, with D and trimming inferred from the DNA. The table for this sample lists about 25,000 clones; about nine tenths of them were counted only once. The ten largest clones capture around 0.7% of the sample.

The paper as a whole reports these results and caveats: A comparatively small study sample was produced by the strict matching and exclusion criteria, and the generalizability of findings was thereby limited. In every sequenced subject, the top five TRBV05-01 clones were all identified as private clones. The sequencing comparisons used one-tailed planned tests on only three preselected Vbeta families. In CD4+ T cells, sequencing confirmed that depressed patients used TRBV05-01 (Vbeta 5.1) more than controls did, with a one-tailed test giving p = 0.040. In the sequencing data, TRBV25-01 and TRBV02-01 usage matched the flow-cytometry pattern without reaching statistical significance.

Turning to this clone: What antigen it recognizes has not been identified. It has no much larger one-base neighbor in the sample; base qualities were not kept.

Each depressed patient was pairwise matched to a non-depressed control for sex, age, current smoking status and body mass index. European descent was reported for all participants. Patients were diagnosed with major depressive disorder by DSM-IV criteria and had a Hamilton Rating Scale for Depression score of 18 or higher. For at least 8 weeks before enrollment, patients had taken no psychiatric medication of any kind, antidepressants included. Depression severity ranging from moderate to severe was represented among patients. Major medical conditions, Axis I/II comorbidities, regular medication or illicit drug use, and drinking over 100 g alcohol weekly were applied as exclusion criteria for all participants. Approximately 29 ml of peripheral blood was collected into EDTA tubes from each participant. Magnetic negative selection with the BD IMag Human CD4 T Lymphocyte Enrichment Set was used to purify CD4+ T cells from thawed PBMCs. Flow cytometry confirmed that the CD4+ enrichment method typically gave about 96% purity. A subgroup of about 5 case-control pairs, selected blind to chemokine receptor expression and flow-cytometric repertoire skewing results, was subjected to TCRbeta sequencing. All blood samples were collected in the morning at 8:00 a.m., and PBMCs were isolated by Ficoll-Hypaque gradient centrifugation. PBMCs were cryopreserved by gradual cooling to -80 degrees C and were kept in liquid nitrogen until assay.

The sequence links TRBV15 to TRBJ2-4, with TRBD2 as a weak D call on 6 bases. Sequenced sample: CD4+ T cells from PBMCs. The receptor was derived from a woman younger than 45 with major depressive disorder. CDR3 reads: CATSRETRLSIQYF. The DNA sequence follows: TGTGCCACCAGCAGAGAGACTAGGCTAAGCATTCAGTACTTC.